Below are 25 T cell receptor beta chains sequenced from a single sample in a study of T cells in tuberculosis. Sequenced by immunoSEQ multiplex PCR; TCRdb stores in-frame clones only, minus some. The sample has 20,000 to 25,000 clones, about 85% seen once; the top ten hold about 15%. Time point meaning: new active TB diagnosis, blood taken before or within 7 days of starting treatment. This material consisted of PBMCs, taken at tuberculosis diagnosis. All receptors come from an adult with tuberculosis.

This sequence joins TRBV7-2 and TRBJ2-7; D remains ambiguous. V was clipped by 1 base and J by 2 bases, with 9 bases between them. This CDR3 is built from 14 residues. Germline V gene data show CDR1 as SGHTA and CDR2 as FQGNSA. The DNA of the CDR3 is TGTGCCAGCAGCTTAGGCGGCAGCACCTACGAGCAGTACTTC. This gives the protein CASSLGGSTYEQYF.

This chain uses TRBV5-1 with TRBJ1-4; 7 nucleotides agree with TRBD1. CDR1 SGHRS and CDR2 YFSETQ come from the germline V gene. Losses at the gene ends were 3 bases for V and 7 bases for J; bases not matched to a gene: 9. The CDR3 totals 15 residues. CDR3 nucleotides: TGCGCCAGCAGCTGGTCGGGACAGAGGGGTGAAAAACTGTTTTTT. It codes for CASSWSGQRGEKLFF.

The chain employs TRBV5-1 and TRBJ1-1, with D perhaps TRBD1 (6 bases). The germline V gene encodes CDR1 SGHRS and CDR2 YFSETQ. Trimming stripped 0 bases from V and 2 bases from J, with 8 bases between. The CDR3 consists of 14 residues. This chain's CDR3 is CASSLGQANTEAFF. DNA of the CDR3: TGCGCCAGCAGCTTGGGACAGGCAAACACTGAAGCTTTCTTT.

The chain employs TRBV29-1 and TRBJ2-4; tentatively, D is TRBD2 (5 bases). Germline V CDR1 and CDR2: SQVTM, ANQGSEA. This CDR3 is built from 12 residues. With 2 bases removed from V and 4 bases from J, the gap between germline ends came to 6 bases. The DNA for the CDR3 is TGCAGCGTTGAATCGGGGAAAAACATTCAGTACTTC. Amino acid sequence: CSVESGKNIQYF.

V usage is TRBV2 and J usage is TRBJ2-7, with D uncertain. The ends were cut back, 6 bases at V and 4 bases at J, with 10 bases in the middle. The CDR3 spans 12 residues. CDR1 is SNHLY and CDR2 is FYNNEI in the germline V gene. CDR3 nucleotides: TGTGCCAGCAGAGAGAATTGGTACGAGCAGTACTTC. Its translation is CASRENWYEQYF.

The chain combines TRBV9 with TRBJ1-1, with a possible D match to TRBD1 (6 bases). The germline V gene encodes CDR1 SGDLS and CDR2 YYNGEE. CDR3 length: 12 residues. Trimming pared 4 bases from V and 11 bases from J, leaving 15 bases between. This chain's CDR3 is CASSPRARGAFF. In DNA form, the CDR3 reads TGTGCCAGCAGCCCCCGAGCGAGGGGGGCTTTCTTT. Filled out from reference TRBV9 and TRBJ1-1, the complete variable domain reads DSGVTQTPKHLITATGQRVTLRCSPRSGDLSVYWYQQSLDQGLQFLIQYYNGEERAKGNILERFSAQQFPDLHSELNLSSLELGDSALYFCASSPRARGAFFGQGTRLTVV.

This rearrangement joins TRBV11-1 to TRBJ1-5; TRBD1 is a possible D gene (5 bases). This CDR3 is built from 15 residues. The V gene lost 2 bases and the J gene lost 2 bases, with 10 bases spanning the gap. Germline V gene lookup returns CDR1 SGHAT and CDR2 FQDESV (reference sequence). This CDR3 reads CASSLRLGGNQPQHF. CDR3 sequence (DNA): TGTGCCAGCAGCTTACGGTTAGGGGGCAATCAGCCCCAGCATTTT.

Here the CDR3 reads CATSYDKTWNTEAFF. The CDR3 bases are TGTGCCACCAGCTACGACAAGACGTGGAACACTGAAGCTTTCTTT. V and J are TRBV2 and TRBJ1-1; D gene uncertain. Trimming took 10 bases from V and 1 from J, leaving 19 bases between them. The CDR3 runs to 15 residues. Germline V gene data show CDR1 as SNHLY and CDR2 as FYNNEI.

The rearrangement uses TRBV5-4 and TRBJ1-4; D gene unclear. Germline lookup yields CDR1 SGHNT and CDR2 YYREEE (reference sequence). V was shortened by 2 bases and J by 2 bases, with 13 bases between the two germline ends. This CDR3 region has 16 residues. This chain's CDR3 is CASSFGRAGTNEKLFF. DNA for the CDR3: TGTGCCAGCAGCTTTGGGCGGGCAGGCACTAATGAAAAACTGTTTTTT.

The CDR3 sequence: CASSYPGQGNEQYF. The CDR3 bases are TGTGCCAGCAGTTACCCCGGACAGGGGAACGAGCAGTACTTC. The V gene is TRBV6-6, the J gene TRBJ2-7; TRBD1 agrees at 9 bases. Germline CDR1 and CDR2: MNHNY and SVGAGI (reference sequence). The CDR3 has 14 amino acids. V dropped 2 bases and J dropped 5; count of bases not matched to a gene: 4.

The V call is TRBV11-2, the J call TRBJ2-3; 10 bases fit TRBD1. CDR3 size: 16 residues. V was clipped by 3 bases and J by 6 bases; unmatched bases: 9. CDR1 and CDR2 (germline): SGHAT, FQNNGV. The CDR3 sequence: CASSLAGTGVGDTQYF. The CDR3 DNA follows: TGTGCCAGCAGCTTGGCCGGGACAGGGGTCGGGGATACGCAGTATTTT.

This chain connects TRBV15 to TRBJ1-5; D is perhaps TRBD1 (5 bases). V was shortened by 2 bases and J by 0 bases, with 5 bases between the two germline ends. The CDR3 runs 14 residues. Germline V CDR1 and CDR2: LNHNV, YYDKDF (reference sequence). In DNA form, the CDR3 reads TGTGCCACCAGCAGACAGGGTAGCAATCAGCCCCAGCATTTT. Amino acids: CATSRQGSNQPQHF.

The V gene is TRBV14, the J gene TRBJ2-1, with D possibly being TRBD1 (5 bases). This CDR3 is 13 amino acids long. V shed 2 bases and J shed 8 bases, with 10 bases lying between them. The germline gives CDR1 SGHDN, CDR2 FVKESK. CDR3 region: CASSQFRGYEQFF. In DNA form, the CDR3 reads TGTGCCAGCAGCCAATTTAGGGGATATGAGCAGTTCTTC.

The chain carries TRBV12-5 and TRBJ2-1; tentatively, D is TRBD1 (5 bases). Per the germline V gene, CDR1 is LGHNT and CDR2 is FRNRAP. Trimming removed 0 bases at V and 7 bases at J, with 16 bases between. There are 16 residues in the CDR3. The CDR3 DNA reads TGTGCTAGTGGTTTGGTACTGGGCAGGGTCTCAAATGAGCAGTTCTTC. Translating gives CASGLVLGRVSNEQFF.

CDR3 in amino acids: CASQGQGGRLTFF. CDR3 bases: TGTGCCAGCCAAGGACAGGGGGGACGTTTGACTTTCTTT. This sequence joins TRBV25-1 and TRBJ1-1; 10 bases agree with TRBD1. After removal of 8 bases from V and 12 bases from J, the junction contained 12 bases not matched to a gene. The V gene's germline CDR1 is MGHDK and CDR2 SYGVNS. This CDR3 spans 13 amino acids.

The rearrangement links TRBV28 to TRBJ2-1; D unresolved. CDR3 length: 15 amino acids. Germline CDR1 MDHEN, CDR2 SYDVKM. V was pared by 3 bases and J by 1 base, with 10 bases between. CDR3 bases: TGTGCCAGCAGTTTTTTCCTTACATCCTACAATGAGCAGTTCTTC. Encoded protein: CASSFFLTSYNEQFF. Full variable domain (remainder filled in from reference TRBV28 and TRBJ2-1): DVKVTQSSRYLVKRTGEKVFLECVQDMDHENMFWYRQDPGLGLRLIYFSYDVKMKEKGDIPEGYSVSREKKERFSLILESASTNQTSMYLCASSFFLTSYNEQFFGPGTRLTVL.

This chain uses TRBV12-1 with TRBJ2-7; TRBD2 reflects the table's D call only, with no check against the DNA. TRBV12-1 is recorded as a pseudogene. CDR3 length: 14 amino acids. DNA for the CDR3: TGTGCCAGCAGCTTTGTAGCCCCTGATTGCGAGCAGTACTTC. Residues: CASSFVAPDCEQYF.

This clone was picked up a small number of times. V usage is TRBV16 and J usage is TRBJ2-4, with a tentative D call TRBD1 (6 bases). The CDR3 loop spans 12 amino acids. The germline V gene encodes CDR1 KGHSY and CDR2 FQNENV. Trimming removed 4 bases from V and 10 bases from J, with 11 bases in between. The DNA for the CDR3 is TGTGCCAGCAGCCCCACTGGACAGATTCAGTACTTC. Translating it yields CASSPTGQIQYF.

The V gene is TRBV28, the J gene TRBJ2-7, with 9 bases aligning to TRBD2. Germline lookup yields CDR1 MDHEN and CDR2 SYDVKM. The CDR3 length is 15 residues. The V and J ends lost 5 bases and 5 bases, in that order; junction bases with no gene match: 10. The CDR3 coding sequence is TGTGCCAGCAGTCCCTTCTCTAGCGGGACGAACGAGCAGTACTTC. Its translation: CASSPFSSGTNEQYF.

Written as DNA, the CDR3 is TGTGCCAGCAGACTGACAGAGTATAATTCACCCCTCCACTTT. It codes for CASRLTEYNSPLHF. The chain joins TRBV25-1 to TRBJ1-6; D perhaps matches TRBD1 (5 bases). The CDR3 spans 14 residues. Germline CDR1 reads MGHDK; CDR2 reads SYGVNS. The V and J ends lost 6 bases and 4 bases respectively, with 10 bases between them.

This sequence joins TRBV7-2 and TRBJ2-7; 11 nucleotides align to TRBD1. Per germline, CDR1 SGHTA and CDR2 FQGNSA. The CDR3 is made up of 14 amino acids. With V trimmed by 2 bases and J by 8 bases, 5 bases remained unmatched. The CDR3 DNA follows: TGTGCCAGCAGCTTACCCGGACAGGGGGCAAAGCAGTACTTC. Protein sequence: CASSLPGQGAKQYF.

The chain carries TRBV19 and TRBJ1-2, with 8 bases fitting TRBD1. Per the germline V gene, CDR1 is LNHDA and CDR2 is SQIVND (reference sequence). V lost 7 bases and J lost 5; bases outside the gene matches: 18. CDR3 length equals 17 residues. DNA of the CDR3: TGTGCCAGTACCCCCCAAGCTAGCGGACAGGGAAGATATGGCTACACCTTC. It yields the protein CASTPQASGQGRYGYTF.

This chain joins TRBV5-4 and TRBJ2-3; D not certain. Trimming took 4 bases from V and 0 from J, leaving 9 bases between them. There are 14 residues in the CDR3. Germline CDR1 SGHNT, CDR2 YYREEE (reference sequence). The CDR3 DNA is TGTGCCAGCAGCCCGGAGCTAAGCACAGATACGCAGTATTTT. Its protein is CASSPELSTDTQYF.

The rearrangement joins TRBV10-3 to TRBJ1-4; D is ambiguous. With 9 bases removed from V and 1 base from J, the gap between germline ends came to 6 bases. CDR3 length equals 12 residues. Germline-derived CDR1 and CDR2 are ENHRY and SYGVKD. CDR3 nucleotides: TGTGCCATTAGAGGAACTAATGAAAAACTGTTTTTT. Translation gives CAIRGTNEKLFF.

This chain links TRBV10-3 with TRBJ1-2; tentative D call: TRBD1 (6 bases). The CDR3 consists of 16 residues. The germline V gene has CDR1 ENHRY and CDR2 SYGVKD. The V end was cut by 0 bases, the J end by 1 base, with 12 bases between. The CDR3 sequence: CAISESSQGDNYGYTF. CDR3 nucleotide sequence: TGTGCCATCAGTGAGTCGTCACAGGGAGATAACTATGGCTACACCTTC.